This T cell receptor beta chain was captured by sequencing in a study of patients and donors after allogeneic stem cell transplantation. In TCRdb, the RT-PCR reads were re-called with MiXCR into one record per CDR3 protein. Of 400,000 to 500,000 distinct CDR3 sequences in the sample, 16% are singletons; the top ten hold 7.2%. This clonotype was observed a few times. The J segment lost 4 bases and the V segment lost 8 bases, leaving 6 bases of the junction unmatched. CDR1 and CDR2 (germline): SNHLY, FYNNEI. The CDR3 runs to 13 residues. The receptor was derived from a human donor who was either an allogeneic HSCT recipient or a stem cell or donor lymphocyte infusion donor (not recorded which). It is not recorded whose cells these are; they may come from a transplant donor. Sequencing was performed on blood, either unsorted or a sorted T cell fraction (not recorded which). The chain recombines TRBV2 with TRBJ1-1; TRBD1 aligns across 8 bases. This CDR3 is CASGRDRGTEAFF. The CDR3, as DNA: TGTGCCAGCGGGAGAGACAGGGGCACTGAAGCTTTCTTT. Full variable domain (rest looked up from reference TRBV2 and TRBJ1-1): EPEVTQTPSHQVTQMGQEVILRCVPISNHLYFYWYRQILGQKVEFLVSFYNNEISEKSEIFDDQFSVERPDGSNFTLKIRSTKLEDSAMYFCASGRDRGTEAFFGQGTRLTVV.